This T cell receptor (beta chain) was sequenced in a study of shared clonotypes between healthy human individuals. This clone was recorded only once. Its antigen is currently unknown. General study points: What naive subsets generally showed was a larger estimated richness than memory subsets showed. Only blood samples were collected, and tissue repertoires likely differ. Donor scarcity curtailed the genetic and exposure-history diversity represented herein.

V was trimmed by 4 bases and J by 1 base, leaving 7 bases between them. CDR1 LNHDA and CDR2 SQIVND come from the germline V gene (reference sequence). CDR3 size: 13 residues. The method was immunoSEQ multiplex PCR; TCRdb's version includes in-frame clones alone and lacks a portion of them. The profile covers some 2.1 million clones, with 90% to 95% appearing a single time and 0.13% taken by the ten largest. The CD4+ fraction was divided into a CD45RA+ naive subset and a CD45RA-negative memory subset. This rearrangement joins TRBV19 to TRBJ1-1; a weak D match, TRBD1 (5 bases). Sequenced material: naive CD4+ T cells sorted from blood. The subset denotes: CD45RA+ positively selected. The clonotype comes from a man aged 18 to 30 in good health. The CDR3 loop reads CASSNGANTEAFF. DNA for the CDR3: TGTGCCAGTAGTAACGGGGCGAACACTGAAGCTTTCTTT.